What follows are 16 T cell receptor beta chains derived from one specimen sequenced in a study of early T cells in non-severe SARS-CoV-2 infection (dated by TCRdb to the early 2020s). The library came from 5' RACE. The sequencer was a NextSeq 500. The public reads were quality trimmed at Q25 with fastp and then assembled into clones with MiXCR by TCRdb, keeping productive beta chains. Rows matching on CDR3 protein sequence are summarized as one entry with the most common DNA and genes. Across this sample there are 40,000 to 60,000 distinct CDR3 sequences, with around 6% seen only once. About 3% of the sample goes to the ten largest clones. Sequencing was performed on whole blood, taken at baseline. These receptors were collected from an adult who was a healthcare worker with PCR-confirmed SARS-CoV-2 infection or an uninfected control (not recorded which).

This clonotype came up many times. The chain uses TRBV6-5 and TRBJ2-5, with D possibly matching TRBD2 (6 bases). Per the germline V gene, CDR1 is MNHEY and CDR2 is SVGAGI. V was shortened by 7 bases and J by 6 bases, with 18 bases between the two germline ends. This CDR3 is built from 14 residues. The CDR3 nucleotides are TGTGCCAGCACCCAACCAGGAGGGCAGCAGACCCAGTACTTC. Amino acids: CASTQPGGQQTQYF.

This clonotype has only a few counts. The V call is TRBV6-5, the J call TRBJ2-7; possibly TRBD2 for D (5 bases). V gave up 0 bases and J gave up 3 bases, with 15 bases separating them. Germline V lookup: CDR1 MNHEY, CDR2 SVGAGI. The CDR3 is 16 residues long. CDR3 sequence (DNA): TGTGCCAGCAGTTACTCCGGGCTTGGGGAGAACTACGAGCAGTACTTC. Translated: CASSYSGLGENYEQYF.

The chain has TRBV5-8 and TRBJ2-5; TRBD1 matches at 7 bases. CDR1 is SGHTS and CDR2 is YDEGEE in the germline V gene. This CDR3 is built from 13 residues. The V gene end was trimmed by 4 bases and the J gene end by 9 bases; junction bases not matched to a gene: 9. In DNA, the CDR3 is TGTGCCAGCAGCAGCAGGGGGAGATTGGCCCAGTACTTC. It translates to CASSSRGRLAQYF.

Ten or more counts support this clonotype. This chain links TRBV11-3 with TRBJ2-1; D perhaps matches TRBD1 (6 bases). CDR1 and CDR2 (germline): SGHNT, YENEEA. The CDR3 contains 12 residues. The V end was cut by 8 bases, the J end by 6 bases, with 11 bases between. The chain's CDR3 is CASQKGGNEQFF. CDR3 coding DNA: TGTGCCAGCCAAAAAGGGGGCAATGAGCAGTTCTTC. The full variable domain, in which reference TRBV11-3 and TRBJ2-1 provide the parts outside the CDR3, is EAGVVQSPRYKIIEKKQPVAFWCNPISGHNTLYWYLQNLGQGPELLIRYENEEAVDDSQLPKDRFSAERLKGVDSTLKIQPAELGDSAVYLCASQKGGNEQFFGPGTRLTVL.

The table lists this clonotype with a count of one. The chain has TRBV28 and TRBJ2-2; D not resolved. Trimming removed 5 bases from V and 4 bases from J, with 11 bases in between. This CDR3 spans 14 amino acids. The V gene's germline CDR1 is MDHEN and CDR2 SYDVKM. The CDR3 here is CASSVNRATGELFF. CDR3 in DNA: TGTGCCAGCAGTGTGAACAGAGCCACCGGGGAGCTGTTTTTT.

This clonotype was detected a few times. The gene calls are TRBV3-1 and TRBJ1-2; D is perhaps TRBD1 (5 bases). With 2 bases removed from V and 8 bases from J, the gap between germline ends came to 9 bases. This CDR3 has 12 residues. Per the germline V gene, CDR1 is LGHDT and CDR2 is YNNKEL (reference sequence). The CDR3 loop is CASSQSGHGYTF. CDR3 sequence (DNA): TGTGCCAGCAGCCAATCCGGACACGGCTACACCTTC.

The table lists this clonotype with many counts. This chain links TRBV7-2 with TRBJ2-7; the D gene is possibly TRBD1 (5 bases). The CDR3 is 13 amino acids. Per germline, CDR1 SGHTA and CDR2 FQGNSA. Between the trimmed V and J ends, which lost 1 base and 5 bases, there was a span of 9 bases. CDR3 residues: CASSLGQGNEQYF. DNA for the CDR3: TGTGCCAGCAGCTTAGGTCAGGGAAACGAGCAGTACTTC.

V gene TRBV4-1 combines with J gene TRBJ2-7; weak D call: TRBD2 (6 bases). Trimming shortened V by 1 base and J by 5 bases, and 9 bases separated the two germline ends. Germline CDR1 is MGHRA and CDR2 is YSYEKL. This CDR3 has 13 residues. The CDR3 DNA reads TGCGCCAGCAGCCAAGTCCCGGGGGACGAGCAGTACTTC. It codes for CASSQVPGDEQYF.

Many counts were recorded for this clonotype. The J gene is TRBJ1-6, the V gene TRBV9; D might be TRBD1 (5 bases). V was pared by 3 bases and J by 2 bases, with 15 bases between. Germline V gives CDR1 SGDLS, CDR2 YYNGEE. The CDR3 is 17 amino acids. The CDR3 DNA sequence: TGTGCCAGCAGCGCGCCCCTCAGACAGACCTATAATTCACCCCTCCACTTT. Amino acid sequence: CASSAPLRQTYNSPLHF.

This clonotype was counted only a few times. The J gene is TRBJ1-1, the V gene TRBV6-1; D ambiguous. Trimming took 4 bases from V and 3 from J, leaving 15 bases between them. The CDR3 length is 15 residues. Germline V gene data show CDR1 as MNHNS and CDR2 as SASEGT. The CDR3 DNA reads as TGTGCCAGCAGTGCCCACGCGGTTCTGGACACTGAAGCTTTCTTT. It specifies CASSAHAVLDTEAFF.

The sample holds a few counts of this clonotype. A junction boundary mismatches the germline segment, possibly from a read error. This chain uses TRBV7-7 with TRBJ2-2; D may be TRBD2 (6 bases). Germline V gives CDR1 SSHAT, CDR2 FNYEAQ (reference sequence). This CDR3 contains 17 residues. DNA for the CDR3: TGTGCTAGCAGCTTAGCGATGGCGGGCGGGACCACCGGGGAGCTGTTTTTT. Translating gives CASSLAMAGGTTGELFF.

This clonotype was seen at least ten times. The rearrangement links TRBV9 to TRBJ2-7; 10 nucleotides match TRBD1. CDR1 SGDLS and CDR2 YYNGEE come from the germline V gene. CDR3 length: 18 amino acids. The junction had 11 bases not matched to a gene; V was cut back by 2 bases and J by 0 bases. CDR3 sequence reads: CASSVRDRGFGSSYEQYF. DNA for the CDR3: TGTGCCAGCAGCGTCCGGGACAGGGGTTTTGGGAGCTCCTACGAGCAGTACTTC.

In this sample, this clonotype turned up many times. The chain uses TRBV9 and TRBJ2-7; 8 bases align to TRBD2. The CDR3 runs to 16 residues. J gave up 2 bases and V 5 bases, and 12 bases lay outside the gene matches. Germline CDR1 and CDR2: SGDLS and YYNGEE. CDR3: CASSRSSAGAAYEQYF. The CDR3 bases are TGTGCCAGCAGTCGTAGCTCAGCGGGGGCCGCCTACGAGCAGTACTTC.

Remarks on this clonotype: This may be a read error: a much more frequent sequence differs by one nucleotide. This chain links TRBV6-6 with TRBJ2-7, with 7 bases identical to TRBD2. CDR1 and CDR2 (germline): MNHNY, SVGAGI (reference sequence). This CDR3 has 13 amino acids. Trimming removed 8 bases from V and 4 bases from J; junction bases left unmatched: 8. This CDR3 is CASGRVNGYEQYF. CDR3 coding DNA: TGTGCCAGCGGGAGGGTAAATGGATACGAGCAGTACTTC.

The table lists this clonotype with many counts. The V gene is TRBV4-1, the J gene TRBJ2-1, with 8 bases aligning to TRBD2. The length of the CDR3 is 16 residues. V trimming: 3 bases; J trimming: 2 bases; junction bases outside the gene matches: 6. CDR1 and CDR2 from the germline V gene are MGHRA and YSYEKL. The CDR3 DNA reads as TGCGCCAGCAGCCATCCCAGCGGGGGCGCCTACAATGAGCAGTTCTTC. Translated: CASSHPSGGAYNEQFF.

The table lists this clonotype with many counts. This chain connects TRBV5-1 to TRBJ2-3, with D possibly TRBD1 on 5 matching bases. Looked up from germline, CDR1 is SGHRS and CDR2 is YFSETQ. The CDR3 sequence is 14 residues long. Trimming removed 2 bases from V and 1 base from J, with 8 bases in between. CDR3 loop: CASSFDRRTDTQYF. In DNA, the CDR3 is TGCGCCAGCAGCTTCGACAGACGCACAGATACGCAGTATTTT. Using reference TRBV5-1 and TRBJ2-3 for the parts outside the CDR3, the full variable domain is KAGVTQTPRYLIKTRGQQVTLSCSPISGHRSVSWYQQTPGQGLQFLFEYFSETQRNKGNFPGRFSGRQFSNSRSEMNVSTLELGDSALYLCASSFDRRTDTQYFGPGTRLTVL.